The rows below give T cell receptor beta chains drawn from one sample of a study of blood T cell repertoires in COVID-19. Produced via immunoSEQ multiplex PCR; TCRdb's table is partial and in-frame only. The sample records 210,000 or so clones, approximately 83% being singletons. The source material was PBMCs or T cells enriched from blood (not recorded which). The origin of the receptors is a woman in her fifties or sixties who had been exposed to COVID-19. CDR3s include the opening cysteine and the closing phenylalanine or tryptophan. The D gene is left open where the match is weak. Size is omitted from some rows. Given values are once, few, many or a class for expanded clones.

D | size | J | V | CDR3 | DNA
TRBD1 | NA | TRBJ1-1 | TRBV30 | CAWSYGQGAFF | TGTGCCTGGAGTTACGGACAGGGAGCTTTCTTT
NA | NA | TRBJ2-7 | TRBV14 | CASSQGRPPYEQYF | TGTGCCAGCAGCCAGGGCCGGCCCCCCTACGAGCAGTACTTC
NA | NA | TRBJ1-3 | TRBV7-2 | CASSLSQGGGNTIYF | TGTGCCAGCAGCTTGTCACAGGGTGGCGGAAACACCATATATTTT
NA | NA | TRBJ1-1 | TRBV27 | CASRHRDLGVTEAFF | TGTGCCAGCAGACATCGCGATCTTGGAGTCACTGAAGCTTTCTTT
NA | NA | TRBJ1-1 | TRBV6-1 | CASSERVAEAFF | TGTGCCAGCAGTGAACGGGTGGCAGAAGCTTTCTTT
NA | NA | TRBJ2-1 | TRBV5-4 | CASSLRGGNNNEQFF | TGTGCCAGCAGCTTGAGGGGGGGAAACAATAATGAGCAGTTCTTC
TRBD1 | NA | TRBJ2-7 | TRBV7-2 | CASSYPPGQGPYEQYF | TGTGCCAGCAGCTACCCCCCGGGACAGGGCCCCTACGAGCAGTACTTC
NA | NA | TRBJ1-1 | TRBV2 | CASSVGHVRAEAFF | TGTGCCAGCAGTGTGGGACATGTTAGGGCTGAAGCTTTCTTT
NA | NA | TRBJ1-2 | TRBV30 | CAWSVGAQANYGYTF | TGTGCCTGGAGTGTGGGGGCTCAAGCTAACTATGGCTACACCTTC
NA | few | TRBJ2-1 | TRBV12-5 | CASGWGGAYNEQFF | TGTGCTAGTGGTTGGGGGGGCGCCTACAATGAGCAGTTCTTC